This T cell receptor (beta chain) was observed in a study of shared T cell receptors in the human thymus. J lost 0 bases, V lost 2 bases, and 8 bases had no gene match. The CDR3 length is 18 residues. Germline V gene lookup returns CDR1 LGHNT and CDR2 FRNRAP. Generated by immunoSEQ multiplex PCR, the TCRdb table keeps only in-frame clones and is missing some. The top ten hold 0.01% of the sample, which has hundreds of thousands of clones, roughly 90% seen once. The data also belong to a second study, concerning human thymus T cells. That source reports: Thymic and blood repertoires seemed to show skewed V and J gene use.

This TCR was recovered from a boy under three years old with a congenital heart defect. The sequenced sample consisted of thymocytes. This rearrangement joins TRBV12-5 to TRBJ2-4; 9 bases align to TRBD2. DNA for the CDR3: TGTGCTAGTGGTTTGCACCCTAGCGGGGTAATAGCCAAAAACATTCAGTACTTC. It yields the protein CASGLHPSGVIAKNIQYF.